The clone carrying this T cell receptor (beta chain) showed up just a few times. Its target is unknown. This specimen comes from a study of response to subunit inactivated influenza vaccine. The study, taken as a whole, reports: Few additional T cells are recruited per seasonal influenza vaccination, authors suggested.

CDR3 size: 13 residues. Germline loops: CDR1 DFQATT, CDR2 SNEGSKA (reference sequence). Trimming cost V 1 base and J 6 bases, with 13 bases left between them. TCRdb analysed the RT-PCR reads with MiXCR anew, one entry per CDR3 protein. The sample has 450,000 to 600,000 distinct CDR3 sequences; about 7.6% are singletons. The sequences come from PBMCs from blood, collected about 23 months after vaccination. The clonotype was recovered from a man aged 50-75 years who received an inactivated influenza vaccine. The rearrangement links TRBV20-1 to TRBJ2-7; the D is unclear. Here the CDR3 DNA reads TGCAGTGCTAGAGGCCCCAGGCCCGCCGAGCAGTACTTC. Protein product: CSARGPRPAEQYF.